Listed here are 8 T cell receptor beta chains from one sample, sequenced in a study of T cell clonality in common variable immunodeficiency. The data were produced by immunoSEQ multiplex PCR, yet TCRdb's version contains in-frame clones alone and is incomplete. This repertoire holds tens of thousands of clones, and none appear only once. Material for sequencing was peripheral blood mononuclear cells. The receptors originated from a person between 18 and 75 years old in good health.

In its sample, this clone was seen a few times. The read terminates 3 residues ahead of where the CDR3 ends, so the germline J gene completes it. The rearrangement joins TRBV5-5 to TRBJ2-7; perhaps TRBD1 as D (5 bases). Looked up from germline, CDR1 is SGHKS and CDR2 is YYEKEE (reference sequence). Trimming left V 4 bases short and J 5 bases short, with 10 bases between. The CDR3 is 12 residues long. Partial CDR3 DNA: TGTGCCAGCAGCCCAGGGAATGACGAG. Protein product: CASSPGNDE. From start to end, the CDR3 is CASSPGNDEQYF.

This clone occurred many times. The DNA read from the CDR3 is TGTGCCAGCAGTGAATCGACAGGGGGCAGGGAGACC. The encoded protein is CASSESTGGRET. The CDR3 in its entirety is CASSESTGGRETQYF. This chain joins TRBV6-1 and TRBJ2-5, with 10 bases aligning to TRBD1. The CDR3 end lies 3 residues beyond the end of the read and is filled in from the germline J gene. CDR3 length: 15 amino acids. Germline V lookup: CDR1 MNHNS, CDR2 SASEGT. The V and J ends lost 2 bases and 5 bases, in that order; junction bases with no gene match: 5.

This clone appeared many times. Read coverage stops 3 residues before the CDR3 terminus; the germline J gene supplies the remainder. The chain is built from TRBV19 and TRBJ2-1; TRBD2 agrees at 7 bases. V was clipped by 4 bases and J by 6 bases; unmatched bases: 9. The CDR3 contains 15 residues. Germline CDR1 LNHDA, CDR2 SQIVND (reference sequence). This CDR3 is CASSNQAGRGNEQFF. Incomplete CDR3 DNA: TGTGCCAGTAGTAATCAAGCGGGAAGAGGCAATGAG.

As regards this clone: The CDR3 goes on 3 residues after the read ends, and that part is filled in from the germline J gene. This chain links TRBV7-9 with TRBJ1-2, with D maybe TRBD1 (5 bases). The V gene's germline CDR1 is SEHNR and CDR2 FQNEAQ (reference sequence). CDR3 length: 11 residues. CDR3: CAGWGVNDYTF. CDR3 DNA, as far as it was read: TGTGCCGGCTGGGGGGTGAATGAC.

This clone was found a few times. The CDR3 end lies 3 residues beyond the end of the read and is filled in from the germline J gene. The chain has TRBV7-8 and TRBJ2-2; 8 bases are shared with TRBD1. The CDR3 loop spans 15 amino acids. Looked up from germline, CDR1 is SGHVS and CDR2 is FQNEAQ. Here the CDR3 reads CASSPGTGYNSPLFF. CDR3 DNA (partial): TGTGCCAGCAGCCCGGGGACAGGCTATAATTCACCG.

This clone was detected only a few times. Read coverage stops 3 residues before the CDR3 terminus; the germline J gene supplies the remainder. The genes are TRBV7-6 and TRBJ2-3; D not resolved. Trimming cost V 5 bases and J 2 bases, with 20 bases left between them. The length of the CDR3 is 17 residues. Germline-derived CDR1 and CDR2 are SGHVS and FNYEAQ. The CDR3 region is CASSGKGGIRNTDTQYF. Incomplete CDR3 DNA: TGTGCCAGCAGCGGAAAAGGCGGTATTAGAAACACAGATACG.

This clone has at least ten counts. The read terminates 3 residues before the CDR3 end, so the remaining end is supplied by the germline J gene. The chain employs TRBV19 and TRBJ1-3, with D tentatively TRBD1 (5 bases). V lost 3 bases, J lost 1 base, and 7 bases lay in between. Germline lookup yields CDR1 LNHDA and CDR2 SQIVND (reference sequence). The CDR3 has 14 residues. The chain's CDR3 is CASSIRTSGNTIYF. The covered CDR3 bases are TGTGCCAGTAGTATCAGGACATCTGGAAACACC.

This clone occurred many times. The sequence runs out 3 residues before the end of the CDR3; the remainder is reconstructed from the germline J gene. The genes are TRBV7-2 and TRBJ2-4; perhaps TRBD1 as D (6 bases). The V end lost 1 base, the J end lost 6 bases, and 13 bases lay between the germline ends. The CDR3 loop spans 15 amino acids. Germline V gene lookup returns CDR1 SGHTA and CDR2 FQGNSA. The CDR3 bases that were read are TGTGCCAGCAGCTTAGTTTCGGGACAAAGAAACATT. It translates to CASSLVSGQRNI. The entire CDR3 sequence reads CASSLVSGQRNIQYF.